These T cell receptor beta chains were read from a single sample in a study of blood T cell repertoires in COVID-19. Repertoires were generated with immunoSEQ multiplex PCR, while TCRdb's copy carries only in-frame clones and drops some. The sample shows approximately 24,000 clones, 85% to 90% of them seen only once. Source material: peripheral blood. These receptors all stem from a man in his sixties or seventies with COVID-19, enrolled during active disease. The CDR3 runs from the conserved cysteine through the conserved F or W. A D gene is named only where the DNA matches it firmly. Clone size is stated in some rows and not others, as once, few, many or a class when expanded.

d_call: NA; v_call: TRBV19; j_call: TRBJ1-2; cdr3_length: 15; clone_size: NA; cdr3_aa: CASSRETRARYGYTF; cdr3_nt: TGTGCCAGTAGTAGGGAAACGCGGGCGAGGTATGGCTACACCTTC
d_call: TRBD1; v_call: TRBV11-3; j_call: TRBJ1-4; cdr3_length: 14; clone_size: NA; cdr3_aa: CASSSTGSNEKLFF; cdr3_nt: TGTGCCAGCAGCTCGACAGGGTCTAATGAAAAACTGTTTTTT
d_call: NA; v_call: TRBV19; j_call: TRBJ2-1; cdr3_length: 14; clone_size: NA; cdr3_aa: CASSTPTAYNEQFF; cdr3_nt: TGTGCCAGTAGTACGCCCACAGCCTACAATGAGCAGTTCTTC
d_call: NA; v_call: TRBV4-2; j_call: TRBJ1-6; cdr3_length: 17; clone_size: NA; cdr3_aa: CASSPSTPGSRNSPLHF; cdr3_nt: TGTGCCAGCAGTCCTTCTACCCCAGGCTCGAGAAATTCACCCCTCCACTTT
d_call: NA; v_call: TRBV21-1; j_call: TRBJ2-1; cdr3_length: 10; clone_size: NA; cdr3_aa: CASKLREQFF; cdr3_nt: TGTGCCAGCAAGCTTCGCGAGCAGTTCTTC
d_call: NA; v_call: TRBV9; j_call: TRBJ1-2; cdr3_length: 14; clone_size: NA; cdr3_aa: CASSPLGGNYGYTF; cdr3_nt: TGTGCCAGCAGCCCCCTCGGGGGGAACTATGGCTACACCTTC
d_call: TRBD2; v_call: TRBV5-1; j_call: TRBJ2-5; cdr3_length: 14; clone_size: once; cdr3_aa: CASSLTSAQETQYF; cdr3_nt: TGCGCCAGCAGCTTGACTAGCGCCCAAGAGACCCAGTACTTC
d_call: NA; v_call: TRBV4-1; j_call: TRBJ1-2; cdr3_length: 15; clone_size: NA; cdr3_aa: CASSQPTQGNYGYTF; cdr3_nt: TGCGCCAGCAGCCAACCGACCCAGGGGAACTATGGCTACACCTTC
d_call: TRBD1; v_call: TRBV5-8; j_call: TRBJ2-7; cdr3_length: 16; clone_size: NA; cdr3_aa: CASSSLLGQGSYEQYF; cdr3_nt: TGTGCCAGCAGCTCCCTGTTAGGACAGGGCTCCTACGAGCAGTACTTC
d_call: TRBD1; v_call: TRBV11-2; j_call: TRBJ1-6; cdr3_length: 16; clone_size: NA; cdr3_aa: CASSLGVRTGNSPLHF; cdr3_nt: TGTGCCAGCAGCTTAGGGGTTAGGACAGGGAATTCACCCCTCCACTTT
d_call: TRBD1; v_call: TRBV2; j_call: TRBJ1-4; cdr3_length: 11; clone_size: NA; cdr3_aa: CASAAGQGLFF; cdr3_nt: TGTGCCAGCGCCGCGGGACAGGGCCTGTTTTTT
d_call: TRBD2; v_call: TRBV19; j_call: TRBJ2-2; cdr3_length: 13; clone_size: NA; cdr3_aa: CASTVGGAGELFF; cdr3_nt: TGTGCCAGTACCGTGGGAGGGGCCGGGGAGCTGTTTTTT
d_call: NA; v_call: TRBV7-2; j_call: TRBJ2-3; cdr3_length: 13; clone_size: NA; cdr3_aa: CASSSSSQNTQYF; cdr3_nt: TGTGCCAGCAGCTCCTCTAGTCAGAATACGCAGTATTTT
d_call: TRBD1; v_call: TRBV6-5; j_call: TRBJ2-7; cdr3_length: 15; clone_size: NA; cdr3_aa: CASTPEEDRGYEQYF; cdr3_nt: TGTGCCAGCACCCCCGAGGAGGACAGGGGTTACGAGCAGTACTTC
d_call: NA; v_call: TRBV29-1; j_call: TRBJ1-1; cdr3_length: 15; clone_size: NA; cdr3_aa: CSVEFGRGVNTEAFF; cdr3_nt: TGCAGCGTTGAATTCGGTAGGGGTGTGAACACTGAAGCTTTCTTT
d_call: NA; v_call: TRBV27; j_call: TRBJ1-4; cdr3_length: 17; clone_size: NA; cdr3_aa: CASSFLGAQGLNEKLFF; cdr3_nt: TGTGCCAGCAGTTTCTTGGGGGCGCAGGGTTTGAATGAAAAACTGTTTTTT
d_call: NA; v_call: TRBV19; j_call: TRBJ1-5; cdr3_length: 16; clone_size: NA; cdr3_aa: CASTTSWDGLNQPQHF; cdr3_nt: TGTGCCAGTACGACGTCTTGGGACGGACTAAATCAGCCCCAGCATTTT